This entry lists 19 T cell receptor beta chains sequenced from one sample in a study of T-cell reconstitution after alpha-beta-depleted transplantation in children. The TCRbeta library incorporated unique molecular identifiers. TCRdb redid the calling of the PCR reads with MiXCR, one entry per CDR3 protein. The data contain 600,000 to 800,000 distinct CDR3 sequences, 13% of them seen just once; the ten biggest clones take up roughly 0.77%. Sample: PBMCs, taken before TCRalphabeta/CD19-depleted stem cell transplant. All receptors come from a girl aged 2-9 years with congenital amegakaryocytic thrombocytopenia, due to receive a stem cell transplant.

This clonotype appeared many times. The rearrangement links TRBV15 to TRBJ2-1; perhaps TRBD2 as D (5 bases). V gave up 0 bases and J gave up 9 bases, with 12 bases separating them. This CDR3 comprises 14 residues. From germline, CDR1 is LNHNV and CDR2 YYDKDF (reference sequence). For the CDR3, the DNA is TGTGCCACCAGCAGAGACGCACTAGTCGGTGAGCAGTTCTTC. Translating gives CATSRDALVGEQFF.

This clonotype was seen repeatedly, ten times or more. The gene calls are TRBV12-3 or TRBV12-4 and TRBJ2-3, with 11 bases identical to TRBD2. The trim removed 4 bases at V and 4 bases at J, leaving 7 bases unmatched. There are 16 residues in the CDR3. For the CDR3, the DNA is TGTGCCAGCAGTTGGGGATATAGCGGGAGGGCAGATACGCAGTATTTT. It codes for CASSWGYSGRADTQYF.

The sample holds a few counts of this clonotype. This chain's CDR3 is CATSREITSDAGETQYF. The CDR3 nucleotides read TGTGCCACCAGCAGAGAAATCACTTCAGATGCCGGGGAGACCCAGTACTTC. The chain joins TRBV15 to TRBJ2-5; D is ambiguous. The CDR3 extends over 17 amino acids. The V end was cut by 0 bases, the J end by 5 bases, with 19 bases between. CDR1 and CDR2 from the germline V gene are LNHNV and YYDKDF (reference sequence).

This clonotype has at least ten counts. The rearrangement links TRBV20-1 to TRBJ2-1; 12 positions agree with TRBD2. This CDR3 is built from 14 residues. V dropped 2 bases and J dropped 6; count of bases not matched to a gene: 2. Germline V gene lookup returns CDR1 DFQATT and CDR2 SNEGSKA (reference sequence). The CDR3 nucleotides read TGCAGTGCTAGACTAGCGGGAGGGCGCAATGAGCAGTTCTTC. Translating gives CSARLAGGRNEQFF.

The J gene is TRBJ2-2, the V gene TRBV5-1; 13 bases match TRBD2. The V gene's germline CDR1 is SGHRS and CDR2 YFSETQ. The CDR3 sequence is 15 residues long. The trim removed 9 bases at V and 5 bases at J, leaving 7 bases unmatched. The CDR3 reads CATSGLAGDTGELFF. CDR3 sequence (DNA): TGCGCCACTTCCGGACTAGCGGGAGATACCGGGGAGCTGTTTTTT.

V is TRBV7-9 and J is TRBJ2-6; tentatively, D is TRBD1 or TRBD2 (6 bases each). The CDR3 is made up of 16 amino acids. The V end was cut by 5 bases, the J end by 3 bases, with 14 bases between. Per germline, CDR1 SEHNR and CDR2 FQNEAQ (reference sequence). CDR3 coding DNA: TGTGCCAGCAGCGTACAGGGAGGTCATGGGGCCAACGTCCTGACTTTC. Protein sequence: CASSVQGGHGANVLTF.

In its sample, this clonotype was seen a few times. CDR3 residues: CASSFGGTLGYEQYF. CDR3 in DNA: TGTGCCAGCAGCTTTGGAGGGACTCTCGGTTACGAGCAGTACTTC. The chain carries TRBV7-9 and TRBJ2-7, with D maybe TRBD2 (6 bases). Trimming left V 3 bases short and J 4 bases short, with 16 bases between. Germline assignment: CDR1 SEHNR and CDR2 FQNEAQ (reference sequence). CDR3 length equals 15 residues.

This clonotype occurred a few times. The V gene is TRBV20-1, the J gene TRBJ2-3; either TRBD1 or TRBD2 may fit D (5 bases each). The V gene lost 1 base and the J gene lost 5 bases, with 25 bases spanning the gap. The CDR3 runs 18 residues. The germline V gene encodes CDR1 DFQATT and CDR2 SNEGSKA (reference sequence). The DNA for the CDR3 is TGCAGTGCTAGAGGGGGCCCGGGTGGGTCCCCGGCGGGAGATACGCAGTATTTT. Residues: CSARGGPGGSPAGDTQYF.

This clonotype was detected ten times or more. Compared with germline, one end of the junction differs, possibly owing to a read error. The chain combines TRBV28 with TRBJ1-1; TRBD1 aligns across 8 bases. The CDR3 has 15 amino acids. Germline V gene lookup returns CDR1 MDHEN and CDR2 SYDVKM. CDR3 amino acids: CASSPTTGVNTEAFF. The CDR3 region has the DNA TGCGCCAGCAGCCCCACGACAGGGGTGAACACTGAAGCTTTCTTT.

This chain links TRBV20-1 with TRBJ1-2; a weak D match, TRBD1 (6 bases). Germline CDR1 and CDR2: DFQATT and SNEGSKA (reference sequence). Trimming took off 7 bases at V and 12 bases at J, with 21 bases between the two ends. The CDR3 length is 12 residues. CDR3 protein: CSVVQGRGGNTF. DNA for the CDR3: TGCAGTGTCGTACAGGGAAGAGGAGGCAACACCTTC.

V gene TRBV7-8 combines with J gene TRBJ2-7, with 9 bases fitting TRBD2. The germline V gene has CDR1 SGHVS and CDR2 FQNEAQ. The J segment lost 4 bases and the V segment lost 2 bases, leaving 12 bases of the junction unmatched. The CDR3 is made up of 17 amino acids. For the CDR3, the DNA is TGTGCCAGCAGCTTACGATTTGGTCTAGCGGGGAATTACGAGCAGTACTTC. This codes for CASSLRFGLAGNYEQYF.

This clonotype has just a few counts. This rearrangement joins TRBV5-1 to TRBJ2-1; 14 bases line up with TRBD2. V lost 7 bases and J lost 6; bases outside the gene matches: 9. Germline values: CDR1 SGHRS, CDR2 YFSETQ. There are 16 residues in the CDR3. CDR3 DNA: TGCGCCAGCGGTACCCGACTAGCGGGAGGGGGCAATGAGCAGTTCTTC. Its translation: CASGTRLAGGGNEQFF.

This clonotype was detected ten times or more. CDR3 nucleotides: TGTGCCAGCAGCCCTAAGACGGGGCTTACCTACGAGCAGTACTTC. This sequence encodes CASSPKTGLTYEQYF. The rearrangement uses TRBV7-2 and TRBJ2-7, with D possibly being TRBD1 or TRBD2 (5 bases each). This CDR3 is 15 amino acids long. V lost 5 bases and J lost 2, with 16 bases in between. CDR1 and CDR2 from the germline V gene are SGHTA and FQGNSA.

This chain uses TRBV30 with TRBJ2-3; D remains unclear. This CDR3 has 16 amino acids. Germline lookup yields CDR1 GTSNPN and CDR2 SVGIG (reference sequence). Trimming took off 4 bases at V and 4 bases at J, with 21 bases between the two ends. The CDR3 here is CAWKFFAYQGSDTQYF. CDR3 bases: TGTGCCTGGAAGTTTTTTGCGTACCAAGGATCAGATACGCAGTATTTT.

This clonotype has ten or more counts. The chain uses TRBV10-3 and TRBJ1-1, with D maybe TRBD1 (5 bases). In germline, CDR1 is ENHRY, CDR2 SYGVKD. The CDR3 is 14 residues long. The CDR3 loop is CPPERPQENTEAFF. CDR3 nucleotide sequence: TGTCCGCCAGAGCGCCCACAGGAGAACACTGAAGCTTTCTTT.

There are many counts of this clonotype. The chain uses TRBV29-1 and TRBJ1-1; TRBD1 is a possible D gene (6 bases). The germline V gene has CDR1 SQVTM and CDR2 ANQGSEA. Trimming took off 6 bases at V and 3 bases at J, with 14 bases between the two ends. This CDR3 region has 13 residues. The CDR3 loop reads CSVSQGEDTEAFF. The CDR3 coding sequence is TGCAGCGTGTCACAGGGCGAGGACACTGAAGCTTTCTTT. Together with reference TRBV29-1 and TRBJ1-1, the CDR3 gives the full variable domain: SAVISQKPSRDICQRGTSLTIQCQVDSQVTMMFWYRQQPGQSLTLIATANQGSEATYESGFVIDKFPISRPNLTFSTLTVSNMSPEDSSIYLCSVSQGEDTEAFFGQGTRLTVV.

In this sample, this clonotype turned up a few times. This chain's CDR3 is CASSYGSSGRAYEQYF. Here the CDR3 DNA reads TGTGCCAGCAGTTACGGGTCTAGCGGGAGGGCCTACGAGCAGTACTTC. The V and J genes are TRBV6-2 or TRBV6-3 and TRBJ2-7; the match to TRBD2 covers 12 bases. This CDR3 is 16 amino acids long. V trimming: 2 bases; J trimming: 2 bases; junction bases outside the gene matches: 4. Germline loops: CDR1 MNHEY, CDR2 SVGEGT.

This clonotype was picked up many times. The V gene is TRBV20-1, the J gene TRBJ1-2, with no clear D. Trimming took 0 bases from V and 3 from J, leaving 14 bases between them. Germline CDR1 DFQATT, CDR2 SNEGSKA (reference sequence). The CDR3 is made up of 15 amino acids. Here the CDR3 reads CSARDSRGWHYGYTF. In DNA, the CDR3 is TGCAGTGCTAGAGATTCCCGAGGGTGGCACTATGGCTACACCTTC.

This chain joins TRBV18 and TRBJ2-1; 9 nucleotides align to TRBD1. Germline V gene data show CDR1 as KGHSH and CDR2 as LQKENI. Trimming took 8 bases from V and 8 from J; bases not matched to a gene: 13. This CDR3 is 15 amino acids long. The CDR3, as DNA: TGTGCCAGCCTTTTAGGGGACAGGGTGTTCGATGAGCAGTTCTTC. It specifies CASLLGDRVFDEQFF.